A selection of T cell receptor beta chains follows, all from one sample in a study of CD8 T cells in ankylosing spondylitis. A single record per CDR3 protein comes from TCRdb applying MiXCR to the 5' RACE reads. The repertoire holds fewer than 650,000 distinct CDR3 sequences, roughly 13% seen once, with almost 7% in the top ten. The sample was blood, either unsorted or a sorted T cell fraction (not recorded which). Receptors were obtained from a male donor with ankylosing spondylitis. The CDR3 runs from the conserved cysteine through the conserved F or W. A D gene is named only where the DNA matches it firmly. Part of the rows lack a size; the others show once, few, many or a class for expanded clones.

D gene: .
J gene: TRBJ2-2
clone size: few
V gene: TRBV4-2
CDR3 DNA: TGTGCCAGCAGCCAAGAGTTCCGGGATCTTAGGGGCACCGGGGAGCTGTTTTTT
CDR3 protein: CASSQEFRDLRGTGELFF

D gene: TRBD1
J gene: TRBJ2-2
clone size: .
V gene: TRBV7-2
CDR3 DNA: TGTGCCAGCAGCCCAAAACCTGGGACAGTGAACACCGGGGAGCTGTTTTTT
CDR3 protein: CASSPKPGTVNTGELFF

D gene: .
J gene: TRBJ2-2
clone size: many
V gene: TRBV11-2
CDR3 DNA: TGTGCCAGCCAAGAGCAGGGGGGCCGGGGCGGGGAGCTGTTTTTT
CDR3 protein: CASQEQGGRGGELFF

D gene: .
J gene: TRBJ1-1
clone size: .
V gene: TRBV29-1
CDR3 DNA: TGCAGCGTTGTGGACACCGGTCGTGACACTGAAGCTTTCTTT
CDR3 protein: CSVVDTGRDTEAFF

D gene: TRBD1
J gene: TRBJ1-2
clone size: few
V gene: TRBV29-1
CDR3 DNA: TGCAGCGTTGCAGCCGGGACAGGGAGAAACTATGGCTACACCTTC
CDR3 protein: CSVAAGTGRNYGYTF

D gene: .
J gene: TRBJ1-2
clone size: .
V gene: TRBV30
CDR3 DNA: TGTGCCTGGAGTGTGGGGTTTTCCTATGGCTACACCTTC
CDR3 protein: CAWSVGFSYGYTF

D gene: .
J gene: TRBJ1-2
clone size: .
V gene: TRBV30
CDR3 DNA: TGTGCCTGGAGTGTATCCAGTGCCGGTTACACCTTC
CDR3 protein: CAWSVSSAGYTF

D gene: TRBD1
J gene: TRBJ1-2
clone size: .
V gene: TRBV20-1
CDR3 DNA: TGCAGTGCCCCGATAGGGACAGGGTCACACTATGGCTACACCTTC
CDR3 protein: CSAPIGTGSHYGYTF

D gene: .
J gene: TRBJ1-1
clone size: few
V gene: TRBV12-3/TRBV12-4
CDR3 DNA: TGTGCCAGCAGTACCGGGCGTGGTAGGTACACTGAAGCTTTCTTT
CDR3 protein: CASSTGRGRYTEAFF

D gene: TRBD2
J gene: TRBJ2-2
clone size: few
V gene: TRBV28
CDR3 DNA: TGTGCCAGCAGTTTTGGGACTAGCGAAACCGGGGAGCTGTTTTTT
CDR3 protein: CASSFGTSETGELFF

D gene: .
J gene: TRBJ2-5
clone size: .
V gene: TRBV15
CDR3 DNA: TGTGCCACCAGCAGATCACGGGGGGCAGGGGAAGAGACCCAGTACTTC
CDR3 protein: CATSRSRGAGEETQYF

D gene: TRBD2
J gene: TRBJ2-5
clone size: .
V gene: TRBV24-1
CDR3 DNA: TGTGCCACCAGTGATTCGGGACTAGCGGGAGCCAAAGAGACCCAGTACTTC
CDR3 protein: CATSDSGLAGAKETQYF

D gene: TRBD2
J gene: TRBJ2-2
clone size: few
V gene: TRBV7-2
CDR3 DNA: TGTGCCAGCAGCTTAGATAGCGGGAGGCACGGGGAGCTGTTTTTT
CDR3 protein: CASSLDSGRHGELFF

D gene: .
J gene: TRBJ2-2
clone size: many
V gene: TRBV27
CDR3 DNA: TGTGCCAGCACCGGACTTGCGAACACCGGGGAGCTGTTTTTT
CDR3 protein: CASTGLANTGELFF

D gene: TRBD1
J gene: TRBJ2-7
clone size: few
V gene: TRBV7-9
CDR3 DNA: TGTGCCAGCAGCTTAGACCTACAGGGGGCCTACGAGCAGTACTTC
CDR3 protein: CASSLDLQGAYEQYF

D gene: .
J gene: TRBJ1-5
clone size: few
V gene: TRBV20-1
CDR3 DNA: TGCAGTGCTAGAGATGCGGATTCCAATCAGCCCCAGCATTTT
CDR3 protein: CSARDADSNQPQHF

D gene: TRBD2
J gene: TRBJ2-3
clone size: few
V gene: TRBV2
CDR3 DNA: TGTGCCAGCAGTGACGCTAGCGGGAGTACAGATACGCAGTATTTT
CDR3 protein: CASSDASGSTDTQYF

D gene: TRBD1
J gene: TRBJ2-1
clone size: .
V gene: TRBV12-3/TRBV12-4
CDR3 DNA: TGTGCCAGCAGGGGACAGGGAAGATACAATGAGCAGTTCTTC
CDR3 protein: CASRGQGRYNEQFF

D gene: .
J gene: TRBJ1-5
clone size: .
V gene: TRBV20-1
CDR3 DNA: TGCAGTGCTTGGGGGACGGATAGCAATCAGCCCCAGCATTTT
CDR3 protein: CSAWGTDSNQPQHF

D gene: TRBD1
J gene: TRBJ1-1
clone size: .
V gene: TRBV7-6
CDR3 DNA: TGTGCCAGCAGCCCCCGGACAGGGTTTGAAGCTTTCTTT
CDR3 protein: CASSPRTGFEAFF

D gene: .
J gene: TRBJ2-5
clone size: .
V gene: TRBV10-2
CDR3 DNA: TGCGCCAGCACGGAGGGGGCAGGGCGACAAGAGACCCAGTACTTC
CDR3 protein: CASTEGAGRQETQYF

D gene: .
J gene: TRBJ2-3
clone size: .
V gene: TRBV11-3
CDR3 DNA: TGTGCCAGCAGCGGAGAGCCCACAGATACGCAGTATTTT
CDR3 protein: CASSGEPTDTQYF

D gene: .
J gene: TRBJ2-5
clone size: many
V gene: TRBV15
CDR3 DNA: TGTGCCACCAGCAGAGTGGAAGAGACCCAGTACTTC
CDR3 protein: CATSRVEETQYF

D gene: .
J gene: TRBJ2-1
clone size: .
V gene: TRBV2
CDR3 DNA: TGTGCCAGCAGTACCACGGGGAGCGGGCCGAGCTCCTACAATGAGCAGTTCTTC
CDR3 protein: CASSTTGSGPSSYNEQFF

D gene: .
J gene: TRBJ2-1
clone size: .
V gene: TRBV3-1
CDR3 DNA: TGTGCCAGCAGCCAAGAGCTAGCGAGCAATGAGCAGTTCTTC
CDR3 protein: CASSQELASNEQFF

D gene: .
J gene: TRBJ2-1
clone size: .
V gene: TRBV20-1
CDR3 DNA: TGCAGTGCTTGGGACAACGCCTACAATGAGCAGTTCTTC
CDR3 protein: CSAWDNAYNEQFF

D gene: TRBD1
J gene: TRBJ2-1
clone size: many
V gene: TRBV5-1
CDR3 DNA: TGCGCCAGCAGCTTGGCGGGGACAGGTATAATCTTC
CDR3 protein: CASSLAGTGIIF

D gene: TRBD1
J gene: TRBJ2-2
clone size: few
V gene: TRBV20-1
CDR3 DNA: TGCAGTGCGGACAGGGAGTACACCGGGGAGCTGTTTTTT
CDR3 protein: CSADREYTGELFF

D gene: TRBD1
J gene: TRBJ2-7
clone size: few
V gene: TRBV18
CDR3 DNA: TGTGCCAGCTCACCACGAGGACAGGGTATGGAGCAGTACTTC
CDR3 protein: CASSPRGQGMEQYF

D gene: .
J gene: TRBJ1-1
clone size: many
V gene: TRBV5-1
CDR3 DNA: TGCGCCAGCAGCTTGTCCAGCTTGGACACTGAAGCTTTCTTT
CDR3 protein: CASSLSSLDTEAFF

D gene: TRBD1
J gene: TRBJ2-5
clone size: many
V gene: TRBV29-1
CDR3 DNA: TGCAGCGTTGAGGGGACAGGGTCCCAAGAGACCCAGTACTTC
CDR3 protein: CSVEGTGSQETQYF

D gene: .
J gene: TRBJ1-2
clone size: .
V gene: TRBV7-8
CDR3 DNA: TGTGCCAGCAGCAGAGGAGGGGGATCCCCTCATGGCTACACCTTC
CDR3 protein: CASSRGGGSPHGYTF

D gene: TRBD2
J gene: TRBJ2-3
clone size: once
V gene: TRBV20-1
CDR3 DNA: TGCAGTGCTAGAGATGCGGCTAGCGGAACAGATACGCAGTATTTT
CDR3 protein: CSARDAASGTDTQYF

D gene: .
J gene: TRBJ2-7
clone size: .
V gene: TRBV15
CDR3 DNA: TGTGCCACCAGCAGGGACGGCTACGAGCAGTACTTC
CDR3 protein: CATSRDGYEQYF

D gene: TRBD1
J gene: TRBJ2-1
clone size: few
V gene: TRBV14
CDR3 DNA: TGTGCCAGCAGCGGGACAGGGAACTACAATGAGCAGTTCTTC
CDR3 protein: CASSGTGNYNEQFF

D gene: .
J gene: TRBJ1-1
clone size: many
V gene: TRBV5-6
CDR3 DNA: TGTGCCAGCAGCTTGGATGCCAGAGAAGCTTTCTTT
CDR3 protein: CASSLDAREAFF

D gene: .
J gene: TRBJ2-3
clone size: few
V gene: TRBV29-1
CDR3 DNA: TGCAGCGTTGAGGGTCTAGCTGAAGATACGCAGTATTTT
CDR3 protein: CSVEGLAEDTQYF

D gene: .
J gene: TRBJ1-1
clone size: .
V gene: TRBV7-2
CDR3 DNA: TGTGCCAGCAGCCTCCGGGTCGGAGGGGACACTGAAGCTTTCTTT
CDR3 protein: CASSLRVGGDTEAFF

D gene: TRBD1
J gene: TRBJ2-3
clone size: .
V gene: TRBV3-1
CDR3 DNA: TGTGCCAGCAGGGAGATGGCAGGGACAGGGGCAGATACGCAGTATTTT
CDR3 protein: CASREMAGTGADTQYF

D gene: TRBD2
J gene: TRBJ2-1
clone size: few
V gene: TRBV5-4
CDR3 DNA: TGTGCCAGCAGCCCCGGACTAGCGGGAGGGCATGAGCAGTTCTTC
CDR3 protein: CASSPGLAGGHEQFF

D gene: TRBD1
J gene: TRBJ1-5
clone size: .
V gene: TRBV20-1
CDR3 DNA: TGCAGTGTTCTGGACAGGGGAGCGCAGCCCCAGCATTTT
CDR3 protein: CSVLDRGAQPQHF

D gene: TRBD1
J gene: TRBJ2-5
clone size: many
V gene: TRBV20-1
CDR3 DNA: TGCAGTGCTACCGGACAGGGGGAGACCCAGTACTTC
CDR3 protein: CSATGQGETQYF

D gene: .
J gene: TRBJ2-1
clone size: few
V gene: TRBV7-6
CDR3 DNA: TGTGCCAGCAGCTTGTCCTGGGGAGAGAATGAGCAGTTCTTC
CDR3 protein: CASSLSWGENEQFF

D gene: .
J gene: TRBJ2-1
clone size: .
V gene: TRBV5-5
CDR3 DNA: TGTGCCAGCAGCTTATGGGGAGTGGGTGAGCAGTTCTTC
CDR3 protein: CASSLWGVGEQFF

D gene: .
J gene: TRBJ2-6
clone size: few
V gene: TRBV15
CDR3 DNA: TGTGCCACCAGCAGCCGGTCCGAAGGGGCCAACGTCCTGACTTTC
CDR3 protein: CATSSRSEGANVLTF

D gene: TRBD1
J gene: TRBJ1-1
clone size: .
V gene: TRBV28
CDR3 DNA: TGTGCCAGCAGTTACCGAGGGGGCGCGGGCACTGAAGCTTTCTTT
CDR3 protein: CASSYRGGAGTEAFF

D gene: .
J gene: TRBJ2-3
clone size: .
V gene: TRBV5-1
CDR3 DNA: TGCGCCAGCAGCCGGAACGGACTGGCTGGAGATACGCAGTATTTT
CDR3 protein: CASSRNGLAGDTQYF

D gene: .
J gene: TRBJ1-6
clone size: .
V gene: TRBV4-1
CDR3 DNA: TGCGCCAGCAGCCTGTCGGGGGTCGGTTCACCCCTCCACTTT
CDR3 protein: CASSLSGVGSPLHF

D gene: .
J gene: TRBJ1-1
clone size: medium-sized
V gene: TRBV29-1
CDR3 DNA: TGCAGCGCTAACCTTCACACTGAAGCTTTCTTT
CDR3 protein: CSANLHTEAFF

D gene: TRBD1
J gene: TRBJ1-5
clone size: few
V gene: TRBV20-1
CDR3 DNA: TGCAGTGCTATCGGACAGGGTCTCGGCAATCAGCCCCAGCATTTT
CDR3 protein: CSAIGQGLGNQPQHF

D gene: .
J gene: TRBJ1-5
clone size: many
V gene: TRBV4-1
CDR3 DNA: TGCGCCAGCAGCCCCCGGACAGCAGATAGCAATCAGCCCCAGCATTTT
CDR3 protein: CASSPRTADSNQPQHF

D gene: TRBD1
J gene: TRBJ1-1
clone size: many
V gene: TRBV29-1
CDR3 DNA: TGCAGCGCCGTTACAGGGGCTTATGGGAACACTGAAGCTTTCTTT
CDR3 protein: CSAVTGAYGNTEAFF

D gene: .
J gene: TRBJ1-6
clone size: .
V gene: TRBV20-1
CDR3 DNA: TGCAGTGCTAGATCCGTCCCCTATAATTCACCCCTCCACTTT
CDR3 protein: CSARSVPYNSPLHF

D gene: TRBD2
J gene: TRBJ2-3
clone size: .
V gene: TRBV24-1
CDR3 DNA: TGTGCCACCAGTGATTTGGAGAGCGGGAGGGCCTTGAATACGCAGTATTTT
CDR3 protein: CATSDLESGRALNTQYF

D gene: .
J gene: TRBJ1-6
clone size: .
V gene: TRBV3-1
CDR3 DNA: TGTGCCAGCAGCCTGGACCTTAATTCACCCCTCCACTTT
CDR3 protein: CASSLDLNSPLHF

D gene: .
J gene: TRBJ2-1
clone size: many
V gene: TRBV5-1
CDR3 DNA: TGCGCCAGCAGCGCGACAGGAGACTCCTACAATGAGCAGTTCTTC
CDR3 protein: CASSATGDSYNEQFF

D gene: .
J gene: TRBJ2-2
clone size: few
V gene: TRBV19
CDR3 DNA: TGTGCCAGTAGTAGAACCATCACCGGGGAGCTGTTTTTT
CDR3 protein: CASSRTITGELFF

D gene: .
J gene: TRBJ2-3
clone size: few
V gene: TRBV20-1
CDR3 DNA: TGCAGTGCTGTGATCGTTACAGATACGCAGTATTTT
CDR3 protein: CSAVIVTDTQYF

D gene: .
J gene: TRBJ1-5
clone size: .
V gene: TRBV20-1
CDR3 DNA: TGCAGTGCTAGAGATTCGGGGGGCACGGGATATCAGCCCCAGCATTTT
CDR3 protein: CSARDSGGTGYQPQHF

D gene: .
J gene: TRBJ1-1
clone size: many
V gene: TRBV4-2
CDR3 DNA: TGTGCCAGCAGCCAAGAACTGATCCGGGGCACTGAAGCTTTCTTT
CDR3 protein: CASSQELIRGTEAFF